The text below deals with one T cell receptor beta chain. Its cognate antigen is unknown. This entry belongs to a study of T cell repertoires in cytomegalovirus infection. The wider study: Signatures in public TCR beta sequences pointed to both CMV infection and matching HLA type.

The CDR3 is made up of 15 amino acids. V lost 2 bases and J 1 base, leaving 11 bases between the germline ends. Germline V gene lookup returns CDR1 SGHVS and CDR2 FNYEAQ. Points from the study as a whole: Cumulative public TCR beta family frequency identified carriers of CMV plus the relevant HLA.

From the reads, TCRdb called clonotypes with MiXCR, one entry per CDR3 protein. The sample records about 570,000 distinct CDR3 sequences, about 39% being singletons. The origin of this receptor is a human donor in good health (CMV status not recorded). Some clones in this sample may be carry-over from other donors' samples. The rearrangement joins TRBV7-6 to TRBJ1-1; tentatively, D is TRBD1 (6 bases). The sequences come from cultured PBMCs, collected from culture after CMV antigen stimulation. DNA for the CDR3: TGTGCCAGCAGCTTATCACAGGGAGGGAACACTGAAGCTTTCTTT. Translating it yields CASSLSQGGNTEAFF.